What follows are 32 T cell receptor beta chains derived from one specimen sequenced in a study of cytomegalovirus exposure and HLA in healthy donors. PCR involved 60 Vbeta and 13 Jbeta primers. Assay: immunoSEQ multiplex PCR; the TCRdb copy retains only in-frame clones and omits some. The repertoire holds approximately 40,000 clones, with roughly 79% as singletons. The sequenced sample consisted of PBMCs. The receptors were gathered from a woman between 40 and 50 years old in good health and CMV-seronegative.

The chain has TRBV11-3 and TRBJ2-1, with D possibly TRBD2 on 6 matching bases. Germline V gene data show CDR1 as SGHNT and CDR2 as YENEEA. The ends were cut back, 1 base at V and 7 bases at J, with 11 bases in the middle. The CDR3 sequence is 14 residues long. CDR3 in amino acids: CASSLGNAGNEQFF. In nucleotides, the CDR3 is TGTGCCAGCAGCTTAGGTAACGCGGGGAATGAGCAGTTCTTC. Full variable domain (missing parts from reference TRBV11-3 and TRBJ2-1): EAGVVQSPRYKIIEKKQPVAFWCNPISGHNTLYWYLQNLGQGPELLIRYENEEAVDDSQLPKDRFSAERLKGVDSTLKIQPAELGDSAVYLCASSLGNAGNEQFFGPGTRLTVL.

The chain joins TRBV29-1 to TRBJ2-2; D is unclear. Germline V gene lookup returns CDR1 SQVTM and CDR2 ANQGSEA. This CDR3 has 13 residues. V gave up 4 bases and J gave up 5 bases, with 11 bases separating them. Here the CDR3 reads CSVASLPTGELFF. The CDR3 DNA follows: TGCAGCGTTGCCTCACTTCCTACCGGGGAGCTGTTTTTT.

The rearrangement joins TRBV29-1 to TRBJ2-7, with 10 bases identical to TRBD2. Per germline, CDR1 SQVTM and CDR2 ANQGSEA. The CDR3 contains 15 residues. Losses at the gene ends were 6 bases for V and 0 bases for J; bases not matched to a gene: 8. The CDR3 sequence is CSVTLLAGSSYEQYF. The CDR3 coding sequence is TGCAGCGTGACCCTACTAGCGGGGAGCTCCTACGAGCAGTACTTC.

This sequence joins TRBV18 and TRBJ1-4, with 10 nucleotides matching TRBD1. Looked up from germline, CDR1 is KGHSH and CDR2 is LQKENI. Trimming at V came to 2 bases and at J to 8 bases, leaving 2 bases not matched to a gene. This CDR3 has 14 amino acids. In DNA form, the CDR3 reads TGTGCCAGCTCACCAGGGACAGGGGCCGAAAAACTGTTTTTT. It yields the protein CASSPGTGAEKLFF. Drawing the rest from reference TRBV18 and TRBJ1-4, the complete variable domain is NAGVMQNPRHLVRRRGQEARLRCSPMKGHSHVYWYRQLPEEGLKFMVYLQKENIIDESGMPKERFSAEFPKEGPSILRIQQVVRGDSAAYFCASSPGTGAEKLFFGSGTQLSVL.

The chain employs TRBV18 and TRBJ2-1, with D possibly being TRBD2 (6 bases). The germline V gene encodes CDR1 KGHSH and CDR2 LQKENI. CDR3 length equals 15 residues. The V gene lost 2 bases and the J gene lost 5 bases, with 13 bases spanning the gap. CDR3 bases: TGTGCCAGCTCACCAGGCCTAGCGAACAACAATGAGCAGTTCTTC. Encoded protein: CASSPGLANNNEQFF.

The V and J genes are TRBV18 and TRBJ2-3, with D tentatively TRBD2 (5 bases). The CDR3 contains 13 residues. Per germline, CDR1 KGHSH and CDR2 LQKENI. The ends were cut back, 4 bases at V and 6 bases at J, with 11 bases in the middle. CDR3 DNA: TGTGCCAGCTCACTGCGAGCGGATGATACGCAGTATTTT. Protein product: CASSLRADDTQYF.

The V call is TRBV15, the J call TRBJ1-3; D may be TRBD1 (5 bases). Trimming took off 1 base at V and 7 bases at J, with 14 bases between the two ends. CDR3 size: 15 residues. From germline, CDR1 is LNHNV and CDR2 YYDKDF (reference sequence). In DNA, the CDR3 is TGTGCCACCAGCAGAGGATCGGGGGTGTTTAACACCATATATTTT. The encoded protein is CATSRGSGVFNTIYF.

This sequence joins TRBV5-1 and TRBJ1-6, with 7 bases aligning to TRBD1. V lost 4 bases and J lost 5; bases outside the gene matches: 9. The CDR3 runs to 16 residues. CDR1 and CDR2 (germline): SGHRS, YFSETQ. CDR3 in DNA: TGCGCCAGCAGCCAAAGACAGGGTCGTAATAATTCACCCCTCCACTTT. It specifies CASSQRQGRNNSPLHF.

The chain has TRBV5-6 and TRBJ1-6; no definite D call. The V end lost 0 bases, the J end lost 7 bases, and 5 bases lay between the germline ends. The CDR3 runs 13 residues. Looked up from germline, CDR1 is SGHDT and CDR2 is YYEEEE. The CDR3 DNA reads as TGTGCCAGCAGCTTGGACAGAAATTCACCCCTCCACTTT. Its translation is CASSLDRNSPLHF.

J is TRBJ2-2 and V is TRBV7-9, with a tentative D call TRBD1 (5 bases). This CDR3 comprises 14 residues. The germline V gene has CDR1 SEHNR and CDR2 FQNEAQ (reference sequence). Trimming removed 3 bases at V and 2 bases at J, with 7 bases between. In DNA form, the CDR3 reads TGTGCCAGCAGCTTGAGGACAAACACCGGGGAGCTGTTTTTT. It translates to CASSLRTNTGELFF.

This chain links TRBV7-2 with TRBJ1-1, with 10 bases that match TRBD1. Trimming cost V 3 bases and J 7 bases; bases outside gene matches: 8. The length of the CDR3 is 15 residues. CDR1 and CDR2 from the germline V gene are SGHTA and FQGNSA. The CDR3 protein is CASSLEGTGAHEAFF. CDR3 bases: TGTGCCAGCAGCTTGGAAGGGACAGGGGCCCATGAAGCTTTCTTT.

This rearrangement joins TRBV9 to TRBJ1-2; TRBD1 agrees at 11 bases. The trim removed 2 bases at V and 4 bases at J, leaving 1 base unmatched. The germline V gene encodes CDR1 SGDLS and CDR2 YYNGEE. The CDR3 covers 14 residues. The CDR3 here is CASSVGTGGYGYTF. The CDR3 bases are TGTGCCAGCAGCGTGGGGACAGGGGGCTATGGCTACACCTTC. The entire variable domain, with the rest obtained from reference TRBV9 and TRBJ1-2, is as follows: DSGVTQTPKHLITATGQRVTLRCSPRSGDLSVYWYQQSLDQGLQFLIQYYNGEERAKGNILERFSAQQFPDLHSELNLSSLELGDSALYFCASSVGTGGYGYTFGSGTRLTVV.

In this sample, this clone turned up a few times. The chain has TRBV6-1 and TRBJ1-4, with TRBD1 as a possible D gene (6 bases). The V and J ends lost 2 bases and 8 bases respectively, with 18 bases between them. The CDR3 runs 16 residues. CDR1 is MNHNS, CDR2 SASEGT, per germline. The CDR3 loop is CASSEKSGRGEEKLFF. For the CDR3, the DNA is TGTGCCAGCAGTGAAAAGTCGGGCAGGGGAGAGGAAAAACTGTTTTTT.

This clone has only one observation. The CDR3 reads CSARRNTEAFF. In DNA, the CDR3 is TGCAGTGCTAGGAGGAACACTGAAGCTTTCTTT. J is TRBJ1-1 and V is TRBV20-1; D is unresolved. The CDR3 runs to 11 residues. Germline loops: CDR1 DFQATT, CDR2 SNEGSKA (reference sequence). The V and J ends lost 3 bases and 1 base respectively, with 3 bases between them.

CDR3 DNA sequence: TGTGCCAGTAGTGTCCTTACAGGGGCAGGCACTGAAGCTTTCTTT. Translating it yields CASSVLTGAGTEAFF. This rearrangement joins TRBV19 to TRBJ1-1; 7 bases match TRBD1. The CDR3 contains 15 residues. Germline CDR1 LNHDA, CDR2 SQIVND (reference sequence). J lost 4 bases, V lost 5 bases, and 10 bases had no gene match.

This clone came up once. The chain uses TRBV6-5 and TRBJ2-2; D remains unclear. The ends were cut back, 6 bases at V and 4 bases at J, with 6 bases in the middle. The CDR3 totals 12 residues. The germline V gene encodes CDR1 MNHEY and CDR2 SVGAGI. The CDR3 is CASRTSTGELFF. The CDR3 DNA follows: TGTGCCAGCAGAACCAGCACCGGGGAGCTGTTTTTT.

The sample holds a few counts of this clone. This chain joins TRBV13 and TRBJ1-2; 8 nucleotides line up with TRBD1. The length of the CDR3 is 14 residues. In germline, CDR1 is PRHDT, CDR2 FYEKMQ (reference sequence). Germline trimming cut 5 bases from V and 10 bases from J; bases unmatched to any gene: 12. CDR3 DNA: TGTGCCAGCAGCATCGCCTGGACAGGGAAGGACTACACCTTC. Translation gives CASSIAWTGKDYTF.

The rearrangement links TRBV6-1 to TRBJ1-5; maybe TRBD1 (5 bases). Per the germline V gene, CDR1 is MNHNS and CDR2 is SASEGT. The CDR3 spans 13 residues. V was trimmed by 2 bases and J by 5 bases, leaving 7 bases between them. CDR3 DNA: TGTGCCAGCAGTGAAAGGGGTCATCAGCCCCAGCATTTT. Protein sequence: CASSERGHQPQHF.

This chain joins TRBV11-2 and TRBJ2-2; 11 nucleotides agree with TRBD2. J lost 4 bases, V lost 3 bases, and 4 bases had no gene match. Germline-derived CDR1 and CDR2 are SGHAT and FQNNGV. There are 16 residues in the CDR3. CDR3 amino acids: CASSFASGGTTGELFF. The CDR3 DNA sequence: TGTGCCAGCAGCTTTGCTAGCGGGGGGACCACCGGGGAGCTGTTTTTT.

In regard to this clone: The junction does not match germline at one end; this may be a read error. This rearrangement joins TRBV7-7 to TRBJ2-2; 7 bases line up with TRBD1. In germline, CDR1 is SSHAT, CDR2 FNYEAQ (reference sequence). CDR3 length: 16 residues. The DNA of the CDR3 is TGTGCTAGCAGCCCCGGGACAGCCACTGGTACCGGGGAGCTGTTTTTT. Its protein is CASSPGTATGTGELFF.

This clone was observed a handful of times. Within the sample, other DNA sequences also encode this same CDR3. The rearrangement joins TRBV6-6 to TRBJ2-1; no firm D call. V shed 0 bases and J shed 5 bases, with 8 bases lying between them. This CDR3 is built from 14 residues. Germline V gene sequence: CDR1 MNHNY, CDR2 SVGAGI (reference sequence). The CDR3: CASSYSGRNNEQFF. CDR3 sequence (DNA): TGTGCCAGCAGTTACTCCGGCAGGAACAATGAGCAGTTCTTC.

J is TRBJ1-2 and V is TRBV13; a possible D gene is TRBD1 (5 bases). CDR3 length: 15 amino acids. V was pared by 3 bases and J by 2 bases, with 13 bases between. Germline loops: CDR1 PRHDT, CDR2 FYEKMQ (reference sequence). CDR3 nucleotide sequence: TGTGCCAGCAGCTTCTCAGGGCTTCTGAACTATGGCTACACCTTC. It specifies CASSFSGLLNYGYTF.

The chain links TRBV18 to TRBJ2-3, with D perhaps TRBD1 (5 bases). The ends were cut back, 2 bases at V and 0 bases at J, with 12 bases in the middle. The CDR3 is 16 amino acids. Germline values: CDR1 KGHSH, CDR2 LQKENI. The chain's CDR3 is CASSPAIRGSTDTQYF. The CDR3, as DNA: TGTGCCAGCTCACCAGCTATAAGGGGAAGCACAGATACGCAGTATTTT.

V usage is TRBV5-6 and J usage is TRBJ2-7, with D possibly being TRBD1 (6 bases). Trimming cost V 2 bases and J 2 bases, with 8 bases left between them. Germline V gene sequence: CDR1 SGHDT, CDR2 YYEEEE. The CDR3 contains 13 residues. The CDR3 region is CASSLQGTYEQYV. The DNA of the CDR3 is TGTGCCAGCAGCTTACAGGGTACCTACGAGCAGTACGTC.

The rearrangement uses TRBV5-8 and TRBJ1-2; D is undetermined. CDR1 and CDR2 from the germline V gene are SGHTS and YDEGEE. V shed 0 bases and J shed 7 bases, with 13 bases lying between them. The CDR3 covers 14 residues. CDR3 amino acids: CASSLAGVLPGYTF. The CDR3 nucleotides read TGTGCCAGCAGCTTGGCCGGGGTTTTACCTGGCTACACCTTC.

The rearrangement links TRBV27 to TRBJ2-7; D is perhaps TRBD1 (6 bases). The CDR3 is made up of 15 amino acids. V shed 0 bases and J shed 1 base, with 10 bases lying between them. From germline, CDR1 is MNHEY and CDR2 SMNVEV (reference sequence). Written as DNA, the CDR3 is TGTGCCAGCAGTTTATCAATCAGGGGATCCTACGAGCAGTACTTC. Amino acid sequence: CASSLSIRGSYEQYF.

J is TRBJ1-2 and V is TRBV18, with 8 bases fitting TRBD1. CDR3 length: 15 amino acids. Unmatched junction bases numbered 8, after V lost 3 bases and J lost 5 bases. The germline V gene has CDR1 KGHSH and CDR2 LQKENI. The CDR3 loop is CASSPRLTGEYGYTF. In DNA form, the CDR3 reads TGTGCCAGCTCACCCCGATTGACAGGGGAGTATGGCTACACCTTC.

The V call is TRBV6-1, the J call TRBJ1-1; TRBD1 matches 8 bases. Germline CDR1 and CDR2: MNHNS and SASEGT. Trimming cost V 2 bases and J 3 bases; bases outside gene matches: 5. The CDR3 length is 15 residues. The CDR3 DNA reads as TGTGCCAGCAGTGAAATAACAGGGGGGTACACTGAAGCTTTCTTT. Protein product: CASSEITGGYTEAFF.

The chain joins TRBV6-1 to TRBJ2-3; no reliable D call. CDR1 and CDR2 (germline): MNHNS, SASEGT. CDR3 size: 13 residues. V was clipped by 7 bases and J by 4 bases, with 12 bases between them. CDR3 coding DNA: TGTGCCAGCAACCCCATCCGGGCAGATACGCAGTATTTT. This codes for CASNPIRADTQYF.

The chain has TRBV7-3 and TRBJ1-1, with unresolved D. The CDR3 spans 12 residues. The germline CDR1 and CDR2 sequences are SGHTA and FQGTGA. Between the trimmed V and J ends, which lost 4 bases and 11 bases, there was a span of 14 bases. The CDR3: CASSSPPGRAFF. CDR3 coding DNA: TGTGCCAGCAGCTCCCCCCCGGGTAGGGCTTTCTTT.

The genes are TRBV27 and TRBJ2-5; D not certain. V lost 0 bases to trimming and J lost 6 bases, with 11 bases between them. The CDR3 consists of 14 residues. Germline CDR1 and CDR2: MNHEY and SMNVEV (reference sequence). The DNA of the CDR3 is TGTGCCAGCAGTTTATCCTGGGTGGAGAAGACCCAGTACTTC. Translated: CASSLSWVEKTQYF.

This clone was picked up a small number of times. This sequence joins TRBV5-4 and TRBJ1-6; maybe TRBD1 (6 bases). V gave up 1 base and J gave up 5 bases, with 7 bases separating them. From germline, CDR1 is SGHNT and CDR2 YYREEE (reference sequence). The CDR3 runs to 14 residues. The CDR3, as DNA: TGTGCCAGCAGCTTGTACAGGGATAATTCACCCCTCCACTTT. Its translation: CASSLYRDNSPLHF.